One sample yielded the 14 T cell receptor beta chains listed below, sequenced in a study of T cell repertoires in cytomegalovirus infection. TCRdb reprocessed the reads via MiXCR and lists one record per CDR3 protein. Seen here are fewer than 250,000 distinct CDR3 sequences, 9% to 15% observed once, and the top ten hold 1.5% to 2%. What was sequenced was PBMCs. These receptors all come from a human donor in good health (CMV status not recorded). Some clones in this sample may be carry-over from other donors' samples.

In its sample, this clonotype was seen many times. This chain uses TRBV7-3 with TRBJ2-3; tentative D call: TRBD2 (5 bases). This CDR3 has 16 amino acids. Looked up from germline, CDR1 is SGHTA and CDR2 is FQGTGA. Trimming took off 5 bases at V and 4 bases at J, with 19 bases between the two ends. The DNA of the CDR3 is TGTGCCAGCAGCCCCGGAGGTGGGGAGTATCCAGATACGCAGTATTTT. This gives the protein CASSPGGGEYPDTQYF.

This clonotype was picked up a small number of times. The gene calls are TRBV30 and TRBJ2-7, with 8 nucleotides matching TRBD1. The V and J ends lost 5 bases and 2 bases, in that order; junction bases with no gene match: 8. The CDR3 spans 14 residues. Germline V gene sequence: CDR1 GTSNPN, CDR2 SVGIG (reference sequence). This CDR3 reads CAWARDRSTYEQYF. The CDR3 DNA reads TGTGCCTGGGCCCGGGACAGGAGTACCTACGAGCAGTACTTC.

This clonotype was recorded at least ten times. This chain uses TRBV7-2 with TRBJ2-5; TRBD1 matches at 7 bases. The germline gives CDR1 SGHTA, CDR2 FQGNSA. The CDR3 runs to 13 residues. V shed 7 bases, J shed 5 bases, and the junction held 7 bases outside the gene matches. The CDR3 sequence: CASTLTGLETQYF. CDR3 coding DNA: TGTGCCAGCACCCTGACAGGGCTGGAGACCCAGTACTTC.

The V call is TRBV9, the J call TRBJ1-1, with TRBD1 identical over 9 bases. The CDR3 runs 15 residues. J lost 1 base, V lost 4 bases, and 5 bases had no gene match. The V gene's germline CDR1 is SGDLS and CDR2 YYNGEE. CDR3 sequence reads: CASSIRTGENTEAFF. The CDR3 nucleotides are TGTGCCAGCAGCATCCGGACAGGGGAGAACACTGAAGCTTTCTTT.

This clonotype was seen many times. The rearrangement links TRBV7-3 to TRBJ1-6, with D tentatively TRBD1 (5 bases). The germline V and J ends were trimmed by 1 base and 10 bases, with 11 bases remaining between them. Germline CDR1 and CDR2: SGHTA and FQGTGA. The CDR3 length is 14 residues. As DNA, the CDR3 is TGTGCCAGCAGCTTAAGGGGGGATGGATCACCCCTCCACTTT. Translating gives CASSLRGDGSPLHF.

There are many counts of this clonotype. The J gene is TRBJ2-2, the V gene TRBV19; 7 bases are shared with TRBD1. Germline V gene data show CDR1 as LNHDA and CDR2 as SQIVND (reference sequence). The J segment lost 7 bases and the V segment lost 6 bases, leaving 2 bases of the junction unmatched. The CDR3 is made up of 12 amino acids. Here the CDR3 reads CASRQGNGELFF. The CDR3 DNA reads as TGTGCCAGTAGACAGGGGAACGGGGAGCTGTTTTTT.

This clonotype was seen a single time. Just one base apart from a much larger clone, this may be a read error. V is TRBV7-2 and J is TRBJ2-3; D remains unclear. V was pared by 1 base and J by 3 bases, with 11 bases between. Germline V gene data show CDR1 as SGHTA and CDR2 as FQGNSA. This CDR3 contains 15 residues. Written as DNA, the CDR3 is TGTGCCAGCAGCTTAGTAGGTGCGCAGACAGATACGCAGTATTTT. Protein: CASSLVGAQTDTQYF.

This clonotype was found a few times. The chain couples TRBV20-1 to TRBJ1-3; no definite D call. Trimming took off 5 bases at V and 0 bases at J, with 8 bases between the two ends. Germline V CDR1 and CDR2: DFQATT, SNEGSKA (reference sequence). This CDR3 spans 13 amino acids. The CDR3 sequence: CSAQHRSGNTIYF. In DNA, the CDR3 is TGCAGTGCTCAGCACCGCTCTGGAAACACCATATATTTT.

This clonotype was seen ten or more times. This chain connects TRBV7-3 to TRBJ2-1; D may be TRBD2 (6 bases). Trimming left V 5 bases short and J 4 bases short, with 15 bases between. There are 15 residues in the CDR3. The germline gives CDR1 SGHTA, CDR2 FQGTGA. CDR3 coding DNA: TGTGCCAGCAGCCCAGGGACTGGGGCGTACAATGAGCAGTTCTTC. Translation gives CASSPGTGAYNEQFF.

There are many counts of this clonotype. The chain recombines TRBV7-2 with TRBJ2-3; 7 bases are a match to TRBD2. The CDR3 contains 15 residues. Trimming took 3 bases from V and 2 from J; bases not matched to a gene: 5. Looked up from germline, CDR1 is SGHTA and CDR2 is FQGNSA. The CDR3: CASSLGLADTDTQYF. Here the CDR3 DNA reads TGTGCCAGCAGCTTGGGCCTAGCGGACACAGATACGCAGTATTTT.

This clonotype occurred a few times. The rearrangement uses TRBV7-9 and TRBJ1-5; TRBD1 is a possible D gene (6 bases). Per the germline V gene, CDR1 is SEHNR and CDR2 is FQNEAQ (reference sequence). With 5 bases removed from V and 0 bases from J, the gap between germline ends came to 11 bases. The CDR3 is 15 amino acids. CDR3 loop: CASSRGDNSNQPQHF. The CDR3, as DNA: TGTGCCAGCAGCCGCGGGGACAATAGCAATCAGCCCCAGCATTTT.

The sample holds a few counts of this clonotype. This chain connects TRBV14 to TRBJ2-5; D call uncertain. Trimming pared 3 bases from V and 5 bases from J, leaving 16 bases between. Germline V gene lookup returns CDR1 SGHDN and CDR2 FVKESK. The CDR3 totals 15 residues. The CDR3 DNA reads TGTGCCAGCAGCCAGCTGAGATCGGCGGTGGAGACCCAGTACTTC. Translation: CASSQLRSAVETQYF.

In its sample, this clonotype was seen many times. In DNA form, the CDR3 reads TGTGCCAGCAGCCCCCAGAGTGGGGGTGTGGGCGAAAAACTGTTTTTT. Its translation is CASSPQSGGVGEKLFF. The rearrangement joins TRBV7-9 to TRBJ1-4; a weak D match, TRBD1 (5 bases). Germline V gives CDR1 SEHNR, CDR2 FQNEAQ (reference sequence). The CDR3 has 16 residues. With 5 bases removed from V and 8 bases from J, the gap between germline ends came to 21 bases.

The CDR3 reads CASSGALHTEAFF. In nucleotides, the CDR3 is TGTGCCAGCAGCGGGGCCTTACACACTGAAGCTTTCTTT. V gene TRBV7-9 combines with J gene TRBJ1-1, with D tentatively TRBD1 (5 bases). With 5 bases removed from V and 3 bases from J, the gap between germline ends came to 10 bases. The CDR3 length is 13 residues. Germline CDR1 reads SEHNR; CDR2 reads FQNEAQ (reference sequence). Variable domain in full (rest from reference TRBV7-9 and TRBJ1-1): DTGVSQNPRHKITKRGQNVTFRCDPISEHNRLYWYRQTLGQGPEFLTYFQNEAQLEKSRLLSDRFSAERPKGSFSTLEIQRTEQGDSAMYLCASSGALHTEAFFGQGTRLTVV.